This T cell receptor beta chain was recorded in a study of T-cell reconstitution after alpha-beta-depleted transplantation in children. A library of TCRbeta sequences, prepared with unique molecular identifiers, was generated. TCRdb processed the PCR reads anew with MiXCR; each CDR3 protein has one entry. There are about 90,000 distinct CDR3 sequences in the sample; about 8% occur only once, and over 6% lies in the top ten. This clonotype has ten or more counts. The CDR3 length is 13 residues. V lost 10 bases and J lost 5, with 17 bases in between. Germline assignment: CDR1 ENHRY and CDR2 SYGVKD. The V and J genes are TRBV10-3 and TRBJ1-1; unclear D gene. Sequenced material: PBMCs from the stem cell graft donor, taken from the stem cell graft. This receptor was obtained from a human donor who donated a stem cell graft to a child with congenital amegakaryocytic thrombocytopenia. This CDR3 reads CATTISERTEAFF. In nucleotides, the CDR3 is TGTGCCACGACCATTTCGGAGAGGACTGAAGCTTTCTTT.